These T cell receptor beta chains were read from a single sample in a study of OX40 agonist ivuxolimab in advanced cancers. The protocol was immunoSEQ multiplex PCR, while the TCRdb copy is restricted to in-frame clones and leaves out a portion. Of approximately 58,000 clones listed, 80% to 90% are singletons. Here the sequenced sample was CD4+ or CD8+ T cells sorted from blood, taken in a trial of the OX40 agonist ivuxolimab. All receptors come from an adult with an advanced solid tumor such as melanoma, head and neck, liver or kidney cancer. Both conserved end residues are part of each CDR3. A D gene is named only where the DNA matches it firmly. Size tells how often a clone was seen (once, few, many) or the class of an expanded clone, and some rows leave it out.

v_call	d_call	clone_size	j_call	cdr3_aa	cdr3_nt
TRBV4-3	.	once	TRBJ2-1	CASSQDRGSYNEQFF	TGCGCCAGCAGCCAAGATCGGGGCTCCTACAATGAGCAGTTCTTC
TRBV6-6	.	.	TRBJ2-7	CAGSRDSSYEQYF	TGTGCCGGAAGCCGGGACTCTTCCTACGAGCAGTACTTC
TRBV6-6	TRBD1	.	TRBJ2-7	CASSPGGTGGGYEQYF	TGTGCCAGCAGTCCTGGGGGTACAGGGGGCGGCTACGAGCAGTACTTC
TRBV6-5	TRBD1	.	TRBJ2-2	CASRRQGTGELFF	TGTGCCAGCAGACGACAGGGGACCGGGGAGCTGTTTTTT
TRBV6-5	TRBD2	.	TRBJ2-2	CASSYSGSRPGELFF	TGTGCCAGCAGTTATAGCGGGAGTCGCCCCGGGGAGCTGTTTTTT
TRBV5-5	.	.	TRBJ1-1	CASSYNPAGNSEAFF	TGTGCCAGCAGCTACAACCCCGCGGGGAATAGCGAAGCTTTCTTT
TRBV10-3	.	few	TRBJ1-2	CAISESLGGTNGYGYTF	TGTGCCATCAGTGAGTCGTTAGGAGGGACAAATGGCTATGGCTACACCTTC
TRBV6-4	TRBD2	.	TRBJ2-3	CASSVLAGTRTDTQYF	TGTGCCAGCAGTGTACTAGCGGGAACCCGCACAGATACGCAGTATTTT
TRBV9	TRBD2	.	TRBJ2-1	CASSVDLAGDLEQFF	TGTGCCAGCAGCGTAGATCTAGCGGGAGATCTTGAGCAGTTCTTC
TRBV29-1	.	.	TRBJ2-2	CSVDGGPSPTGELFF	TGCAGCGTTGATGGGGGGCCCTCGCCCACCGGGGAGCTGTTTTTT
TRBV6-5	.	.	TRBJ1-5	CASSTGRFNQPQHF	TGTGCCAGCAGTACGGGGCGGTTCAATCAGCCCCAGCATTTT
TRBV7-2	.	.	TRBJ1-5	CASTIRLNQPQHF	TGTGCCAGCACCATCAGGTTAAATCAGCCCCAGCATTTT
TRBV19	TRBD2	once	TRBJ2-3	CASRTVGGGTDTQYF	TGTGCCAGTAGGACCGTTGGGGGGGGCACAGATACGCAGTATTTT
TRBV21-1	.	.	TRBJ2-3	CASSKVAGETTDTQYF	TGTGCCAGCAGCAAAGTAGCGGGAGAGACCACAGATACGCAGTATTTT
TRBV7-2	TRBD2	.	TRBJ2-5	CASSVGLAGGKETQYF	TGTGCCAGCAGCGTAGGACTAGCGGGAGGCAAGGAGACCCAGTACTTC
TRBV5-6	TRBD2	.	TRBJ2-1	CASSRTSTEQFF	TGTGCCAGCAGCAGGACTAGCACTGAGCAGTTCTTC
TRBV28	.	.	TRBJ2-1	CASSPNWRSYNEQFF	TGTGCCAGCAGCCCTAACTGGCGGTCCTACAATGAGCAGTTCTTC
TRBV9	TRBD1	.	TRBJ1-3	CASSVAAGQGSSGNTIYF	TGTGCCAGCAGCGTAGCCGCAGGACAGGGATCATCTGGAAACACCATATATTTT
TRBV5-1	TRBD1	.	TRBJ1-1	CASSRGTGRIEAFF	TGCGCCAGCAGCCGTGGGACAGGGAGGATTGAAGCTTTCTTT
TRBV28	.	.	TRBJ2-1	CASGHSADNEQFF	TGTGCCAGCGGACACTCGGCGGACAATGAGCAGTTCTTC
TRBV5-1	TRBD1	once	TRBJ1-3	CASSSQGARGNTIYF	TGCGCCAGCAGCTCTCAGGGGGCGCGTGGAAACACCATATATTTT
TRBV28	.	.	TRBJ1-1	CASSFWNTEAFF	TGTGCCAGCAGTTTCTGGAACACTGAAGCTTTCTTT
TRBV7-2	.	.	TRBJ2-7	CASSPDRYEQYF	TGTGCCAGCAGCCCGGATCGCTACGAGCAGTACTTC
TRBV10-3	TRBD1	once	TRBJ2-1	CAIRGTGFEQFF	TGTGCCATCAGGGGGACAGGCTTTGAGCAGTTCTTC
TRBV20-1	TRBD2	once	TRBJ2-3	CSALAADTQYF	TGCAGTGCCCTAGCGGCAGATACGCAGTATTTT
TRBV2	.	.	TRBJ1-6	CASLFEGPYSPLHF	TGTGCCAGCCTATTTGAAGGGCCTTATTCACCCCTCCACTTT
TRBV12-2	.	.	TRBJ2-3	CASRSQLGRIGTDTQYF	TGTGCAAGTCGCTCTCAACTTGGCCGGATTGGCACAGATACGCAGTATTTT
TRBV28	TRBD2	once	TRBJ2-7	CASRGLAGVHEQYF	TGTGCCAGCAGGGGACTAGCGGGAGTCCACGAGCAGTACTTC
TRBV2	.	.	TRBJ2-5	CASSESGESGETQYF	TGTGCCAGCAGTGAATCGGGGGAGTCGGGAGAGACCCAGTACTTC
TRBV7-9	.	once	TRBJ2-2	CASSELGLTGELFF	TGTGCCAGCAGCGAGCTCGGGTTAACCGGGGAGCTGTTTTTT
TRBV11-2	.	.	TRBJ2-2	CASSLDLAAGAYTGELFF	TGTGCCAGCAGCTTAGATCTGGCGGCAGGGGCCTACACCGGGGAGCTGTTTTTT
TRBV10-3	.	.	TRBJ2-7	CAISDFDEQYF	TGTGCCATCAGTGATTTCGACGAGCAGTACTTC
TRBV30	.	.	TRBJ2-1	CAWKWGYNEQFF	TGTGCCTGGAAGTGGGGATACAATGAGCAGTTCTTC
TRBV20-1	.	.	TRBJ2-7	CSAIRQYEQYF	TGCAGTGCAATACGGCAGTACGAGCAGTACTTC
TRBV5-1	TRBD2	.	TRBJ2-2	CASSLESGRAVGELFF	TGCGCCAGCAGCTTGGAGAGCGGGAGGGCGGTCGGGGAGCTGTTTTTT
TRBV19	TRBD2	.	TRBJ2-2	CASSIWPSGRSNGGELFF	TGTGCCAGTAGTATATGGCCTAGCGGGAGGTCCAACGGCGGGGAGCTGTTTTTT
TRBV9	TRBD2	once	TRBJ2-7	CASSGGAGGPGSYEQYF	TGTGCCAGCAGTGGGGGAGCGGGAGGGCCTGGGTCCTACGAGCAGTACTTC
TRBV9	.	once	TRBJ2-3	CASSAKGQRGQLSTDTQYF	TGTGCCAGCAGCGCCAAGGGACAAAGGGGCCAGTTGAGCACAGATACGCAGTATTTT
TRBV28	.	.	TRBJ2-1	CASSPGTSYNEQFF	TGTGCCAGCAGTCCGGGAACCTCCTACAATGAGCAGTTCTTC
TRBV27	.	.	TRBJ2-2	CASNMGGNQAVGELFF	TGTGCCAGCAACATGGGGGGTAATCAGGCTGTCGGGGAGCTGTTTTTT